The clone carrying this TCR beta chain was found many times. Its antigen is unknown. Germline lookup yields CDR1 SGHAT and CDR2 FQNNGV. There are 14 residues in the CDR3. V lost 10 bases and J lost 3, with 16 bases in between. These data originate in a study of identical twins. A single record per CDR3 protein comes from TCRdb applying MiXCR to the 5' RACE reads. This table has a few hundred thousand distinct CDR3 sequences, 9% to 10% appearing once. Overall study results and limits: It was cross-sectional statistical analysis, not following the same donors, that the conclusions relied on. A lower insertion count was a feature of abundant cord blood beta clonotypes, with no such feature in memory repertoires.

This sample was shared with a second study, whose subject was yellow fever vaccine responses in identical twins.

The sequenced material came from PBMCs. The sequence was collected from a woman younger than 35 in good health. The chain recombines TRBV11-2 with TRBJ2-1; D is possibly TRBD2 (7 bases). The CDR3 sequence is CATKGGANYNEQFF. The CDR3 DNA reads as TGTGCCACCAAAGGGGGGGCGAACTACAATGAGCAGTTCTTC.